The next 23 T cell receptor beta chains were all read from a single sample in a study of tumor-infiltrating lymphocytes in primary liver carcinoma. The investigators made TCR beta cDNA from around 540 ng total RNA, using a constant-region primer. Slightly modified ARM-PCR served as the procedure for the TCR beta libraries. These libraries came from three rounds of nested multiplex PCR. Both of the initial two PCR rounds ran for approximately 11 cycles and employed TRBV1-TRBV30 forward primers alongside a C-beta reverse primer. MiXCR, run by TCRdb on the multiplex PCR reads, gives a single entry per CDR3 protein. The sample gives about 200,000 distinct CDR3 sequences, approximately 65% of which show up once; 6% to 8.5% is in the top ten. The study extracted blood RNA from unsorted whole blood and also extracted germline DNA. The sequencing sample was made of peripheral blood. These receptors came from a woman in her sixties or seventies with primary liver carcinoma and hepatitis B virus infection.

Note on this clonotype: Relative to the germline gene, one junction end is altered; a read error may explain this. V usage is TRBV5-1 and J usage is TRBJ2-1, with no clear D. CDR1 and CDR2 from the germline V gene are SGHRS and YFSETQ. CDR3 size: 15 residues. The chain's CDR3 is CASNLDAVPGYEHFF. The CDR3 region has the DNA TGCGCCAGCAACTTGGATGCCGTCCCCGGTTATGAGCACTTCTTC.

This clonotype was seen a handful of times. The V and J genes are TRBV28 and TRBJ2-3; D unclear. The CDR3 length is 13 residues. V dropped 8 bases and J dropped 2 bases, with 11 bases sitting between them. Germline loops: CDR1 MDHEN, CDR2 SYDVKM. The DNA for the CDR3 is TGTGCCAGCGGTAGCAGAAACACAGATACGCAGTATTTT. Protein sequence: CASGSRNTDTQYF.

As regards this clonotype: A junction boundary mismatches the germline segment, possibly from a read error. This chain's CDR3 is CASGLGDNCGYTF. For the CDR3, the DNA is TGTGCCAGCGGCCTAGGGGATAACTGTGGCTACACCTTC. The chain carries TRBV11-2 and TRBJ1-2; possibly TRBD1 for D (5 bases). The germline gives CDR1 SGHAT, CDR2 FQNNGV. This CDR3 comprises 13 residues.

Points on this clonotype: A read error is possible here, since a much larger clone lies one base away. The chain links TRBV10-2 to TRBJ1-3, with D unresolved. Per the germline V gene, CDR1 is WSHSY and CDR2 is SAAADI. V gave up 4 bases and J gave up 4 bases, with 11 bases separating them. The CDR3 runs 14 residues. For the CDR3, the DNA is TGCGCCAGCAGTGCAGAATTTACGGGAAACACCATATATTTT. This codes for CASSAEFTGNTIYF.

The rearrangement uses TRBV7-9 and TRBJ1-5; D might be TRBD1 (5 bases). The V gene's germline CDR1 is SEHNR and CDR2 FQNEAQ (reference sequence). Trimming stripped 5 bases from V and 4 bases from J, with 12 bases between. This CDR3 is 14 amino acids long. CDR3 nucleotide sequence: TGTGCCAGCAGCCGCGGACAAACTAATCAGCCCCAGCATTTT. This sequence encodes CASSRGQTNQPQHF.

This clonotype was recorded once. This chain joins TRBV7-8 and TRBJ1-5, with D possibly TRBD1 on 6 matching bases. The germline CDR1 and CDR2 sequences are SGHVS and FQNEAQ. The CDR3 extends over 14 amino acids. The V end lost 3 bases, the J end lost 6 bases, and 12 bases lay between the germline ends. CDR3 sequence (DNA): TGTGCCAGCAGCTTGGGACACGGTATTCAGCCCCAGCATTTT. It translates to CASSLGHGIQPQHF.

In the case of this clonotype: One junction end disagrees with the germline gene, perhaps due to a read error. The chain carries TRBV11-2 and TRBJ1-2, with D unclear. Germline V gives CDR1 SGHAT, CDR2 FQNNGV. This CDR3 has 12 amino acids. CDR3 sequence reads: CVSSSNHGGYTF. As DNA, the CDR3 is TGTGTCAGCAGCTCCAACCACGGTGGCTACACCTTC.

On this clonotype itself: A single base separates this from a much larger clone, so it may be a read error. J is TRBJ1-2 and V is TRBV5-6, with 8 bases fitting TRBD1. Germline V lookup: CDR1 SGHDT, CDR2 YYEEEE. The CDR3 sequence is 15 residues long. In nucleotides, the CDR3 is TGTGCCAACAGCTGGGGGACAGGCCTGAGGCGAGGCTACACCTTC. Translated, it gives CANSWGTGLRRGYTF.

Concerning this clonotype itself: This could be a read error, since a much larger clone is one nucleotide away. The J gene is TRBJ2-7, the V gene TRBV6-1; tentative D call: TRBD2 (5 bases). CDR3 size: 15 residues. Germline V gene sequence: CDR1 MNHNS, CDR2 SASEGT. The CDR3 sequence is CASSLTRGSSYELYF. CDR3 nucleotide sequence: TGTGCCAGCAGTCTGACCAGAGGGAGCTCCTACGAGCTGTACTTC.

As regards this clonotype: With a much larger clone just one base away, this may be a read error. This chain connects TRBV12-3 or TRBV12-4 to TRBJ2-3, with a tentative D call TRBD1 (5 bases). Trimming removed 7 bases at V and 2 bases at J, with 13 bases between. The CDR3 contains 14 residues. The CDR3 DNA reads TGTGCCAGCAATACTGGGGCTAACACAGATACGCAGTATTTT. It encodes CASNTGANTDTQYF.

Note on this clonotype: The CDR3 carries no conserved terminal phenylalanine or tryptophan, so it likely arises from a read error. The CDR3 DNA sequence: TGCAGCGTTGAGGGGACTAGCAGGATGGGGTCCTACGAGCAGTACCTC. Translation: CSVEGTSRMGSYEQYL. The chain couples TRBV29-1 to TRBJ2-7; 9 nucleotides match TRBD2. Germline trimming cut 3 bases from V and 1 base from J; bases unmatched to any gene: 10. Germline V gene lookup returns CDR1 SQVTM and CDR2 ANQGSEA. This CDR3 has 16 residues.

This CDR3 is CAWRPDRNIQYF. The CDR3 DNA sequence: TGTGCCTGGAGGCCCGACAGAAACATTCAGTACTTC. V and J are TRBV30 and TRBJ2-4; tentatively, D is TRBD1 (5 bases). V was shortened by 3 bases and J by 6 bases, with 9 bases between the two germline ends. The CDR3 spans 12 residues. Germline CDR1 reads GTSNPN; CDR2 reads SVGIG (reference sequence).

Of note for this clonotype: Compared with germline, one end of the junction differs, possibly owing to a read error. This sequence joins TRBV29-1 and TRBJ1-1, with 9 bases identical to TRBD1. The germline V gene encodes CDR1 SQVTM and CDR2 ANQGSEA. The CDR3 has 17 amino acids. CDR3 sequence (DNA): TGCAGCGTTGAGGGTAAGGTGGACAGGGGCATGAACACTGAGGCTTTCTTT. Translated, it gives CSVEGKVDRGMNTEAFF.

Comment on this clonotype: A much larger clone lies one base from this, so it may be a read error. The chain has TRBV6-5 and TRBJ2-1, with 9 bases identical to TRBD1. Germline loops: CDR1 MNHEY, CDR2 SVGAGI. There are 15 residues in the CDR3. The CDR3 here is CAGSYGGTGLGEQFF. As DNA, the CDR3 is TGTGCCGGCAGTTACGGGGGGACAGGGCTGGGAGAGCAGTTCTTC.

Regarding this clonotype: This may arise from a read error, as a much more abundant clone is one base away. CDR3 DNA: TGCAGCGTTGAAGATGGGAGGTCCTACGAGCAGTACTTC. It specifies CSVEDGRSYEQYF. This rearrangement joins TRBV29-1 to TRBJ2-7, with a weak D call TRBD2 (6 bases). In germline, CDR1 is SQVTM, CDR2 ANQGSEA. The CDR3 runs 13 residues. Deletions cut 0 bases from V and 1 base from J, with 7 bases between.

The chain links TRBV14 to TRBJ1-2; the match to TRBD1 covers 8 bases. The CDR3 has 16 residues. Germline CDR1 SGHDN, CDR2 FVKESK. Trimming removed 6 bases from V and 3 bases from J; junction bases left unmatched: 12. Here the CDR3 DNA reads TGTGCCAGCAGTACATACGACCAGGGGGCTGACTATGGCTACACCTTC. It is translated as CASSTYDQGADYGYTF.

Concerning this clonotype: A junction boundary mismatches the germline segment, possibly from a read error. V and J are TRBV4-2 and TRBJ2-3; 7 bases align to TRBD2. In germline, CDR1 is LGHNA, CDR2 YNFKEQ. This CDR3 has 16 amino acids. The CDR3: CASGQVEAGRTDTQYF. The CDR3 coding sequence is TGTGCCAGCGGCCAAGTTGAAGCGGGACGAACAGATACGCAGTATTTT.

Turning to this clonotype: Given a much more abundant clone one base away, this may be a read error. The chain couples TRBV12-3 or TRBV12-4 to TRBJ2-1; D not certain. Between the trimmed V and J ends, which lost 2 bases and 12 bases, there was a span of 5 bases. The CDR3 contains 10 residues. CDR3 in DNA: TGTGCCAGCAGTTTATCAGGGCAGTTCTTC. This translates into CASSLSGQFF.

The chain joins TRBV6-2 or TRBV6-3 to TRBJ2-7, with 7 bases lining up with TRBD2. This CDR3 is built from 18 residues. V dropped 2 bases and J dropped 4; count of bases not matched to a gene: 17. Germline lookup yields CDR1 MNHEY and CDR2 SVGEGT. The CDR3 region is CASSYPILSGKVTYEQYF. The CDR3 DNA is TGTGCCAGCAGTTACCCAATTTTGAGCGGGAAAGTCACGTACGAGCAGTACTTC.

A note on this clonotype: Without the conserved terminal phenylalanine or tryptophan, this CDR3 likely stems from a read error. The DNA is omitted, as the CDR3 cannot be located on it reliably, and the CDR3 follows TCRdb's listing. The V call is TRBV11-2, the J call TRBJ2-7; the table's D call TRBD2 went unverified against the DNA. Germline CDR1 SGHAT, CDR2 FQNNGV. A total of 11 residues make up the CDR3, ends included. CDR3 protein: CASNSAGSLEY.

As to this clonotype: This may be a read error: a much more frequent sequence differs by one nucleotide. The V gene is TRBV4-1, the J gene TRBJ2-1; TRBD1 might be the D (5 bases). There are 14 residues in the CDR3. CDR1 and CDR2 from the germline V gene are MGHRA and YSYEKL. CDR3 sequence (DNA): TGCGCCAGCAGCCAAGGAGACAGCTACAATGAGCAGATCTTC. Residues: CASSQGDSYNEQIF.

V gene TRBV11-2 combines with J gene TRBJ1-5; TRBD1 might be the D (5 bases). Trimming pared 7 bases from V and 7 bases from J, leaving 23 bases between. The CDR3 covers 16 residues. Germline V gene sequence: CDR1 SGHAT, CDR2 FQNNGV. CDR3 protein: CASNSRPRQTKQPQHF. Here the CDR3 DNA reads TGTGCCAGCAACTCAAGGCCTCGACAGACCAAACAGCCCCAGCATTTT.

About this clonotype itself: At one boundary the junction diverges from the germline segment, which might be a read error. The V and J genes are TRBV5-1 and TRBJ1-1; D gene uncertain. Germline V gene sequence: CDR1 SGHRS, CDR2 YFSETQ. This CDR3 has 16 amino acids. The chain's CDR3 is CASSFDASSRNTEALF. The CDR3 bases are TGCGCCAGCAGCTTCGACGCCTCGTCGAGGAACACTGAAGCTTTATTT.